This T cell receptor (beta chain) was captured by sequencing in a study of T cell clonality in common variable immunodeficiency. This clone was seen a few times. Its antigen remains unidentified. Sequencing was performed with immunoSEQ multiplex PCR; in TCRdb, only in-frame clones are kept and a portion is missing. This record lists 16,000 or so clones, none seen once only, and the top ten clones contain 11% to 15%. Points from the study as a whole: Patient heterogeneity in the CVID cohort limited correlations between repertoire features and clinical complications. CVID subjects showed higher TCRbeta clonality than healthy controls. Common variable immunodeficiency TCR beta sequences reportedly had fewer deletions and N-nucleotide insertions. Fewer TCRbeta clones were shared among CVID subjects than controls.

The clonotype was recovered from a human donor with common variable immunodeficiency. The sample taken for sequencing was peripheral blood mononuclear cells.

The DNA read from the CDR3 is TGTGCCAGCTCACCTCCGGTCGGTGAGACC. Protein product: CASSPPVGET. The complete CDR3 sequence is CASSPPVGETQYF. The chain employs TRBV18 and TRBJ2-5; no definite D call. The read gets to within 3 residues of the CDR3 end, and the germline J gene fills in the rest. V was clipped by 3 bases and J by 5 bases, with 10 bases between them. Germline V gives CDR1 KGHSH, CDR2 LQKENI. This CDR3 has 13 amino acids.